This TCR beta chain appears in the sequencing data of a study of blood T cell repertoires in COVID-19. Study overall: Spain, Italy and the United States supplied samples that represented acute and convalescent COVID-19. The cDNA or gDNA used as material had been derived from T cells, B-cell-depleted T cells, or PBMCs.

Participants' own reports of clinical history determined their cohort assignment. Among Cohort 3 donors, those recovered had two negative PCRs, clearance, or symptom resolution. This table comes from immunoSEQ multiplex PCR, and its TCRdb copy is limited to in-frame clones, with some not included. Of about 220,000 clones listed, 88% were seen once; the top ten hold under 3%. V was clipped by 4 bases and J by 5 bases, with 15 bases between them. The CDR3 extends over 14 amino acids. The germline gives CDR1 SGHKS, CDR2 YYEKEE (reference sequence). The clonotype was recovered from a woman in her 30s who had recovered from COVID-19. The chain links TRBV5-5 to TRBJ1-1, with D perhaps TRBD1 (5 bases). Sequenced material: PBMCs or T cells enriched from blood (not recorded which). CDR3 in amino acids: CASSPGTATTEAFF. The CDR3, as DNA: TGTGCCAGCAGCCCTGGGACTGCAACTACTGAAGCTTTCTTT.